This section outlines one TCR beta chain sequence together with its context. The data derive from a study of blood T cell repertoires in COVID-19. Study as a whole: The United States, Italy and Spain supplied acute and convalescent COVID-19 samples. Sources were T cells, B-cell-depleted T cells, or PBMCs; the material itself was cDNA or gDNA.

The CDR3 is 13 residues long. Trimming cost V 2 bases and J 6 bases; bases outside gene matches: 2. In germline, CDR1 is SGHRS, CDR2 YFSETQ. Clones were sequenced by immunoSEQ multiplex PCR, and TCRdb holds only the in-frame ones, with some missing. The sample holds approximately 200,000 clones; 85% are singletons and the top ten take around 19%. The clonotype was recovered from a man aged 40-49 years who had recovered from COVID-19. V and J are TRBV5-1 and TRBJ2-7; 10 bases are shared with TRBD1. Sequencing was done on a sample of PBMCs or T cells enriched from blood (not recorded which). The CDR3 reads CASSFGQGGEQYF. In DNA form, the CDR3 reads TGCGCCAGCAGCTTTGGACAGGGGGGCGAGCAGTACTTC.